The clone carrying this T cell receptor beta chain is large (0.1 to 1%) within its sample. What it binds is not known. General study points: Greatest tumor Treg TCR overlap was with tumor naive CD4+ cells.

TRBV12-4/TRBJ1-2 clonotypes were amplified with adaptor-ligated barcode primers. TCRdb reprocessed the multiplex PCR reads with MiXCR, giving one entry per CDR3 protein. The sample has around 500 distinct CDR3 sequences, approximately 20% seen once. The V end lost 5 bases, the J end lost 7 bases, and 8 bases lay between the germline ends. The CDR3 sequence is 11 residues long. The sorted Tregs were CD4+CD25+CD127-/low cells. The rearrangement joins TRBV12-3 or TRBV12-4 to TRBJ1-2, with unresolved D. The sequenced sample consisted of tumor-infiltrating Tregs sorted from the breast tumor. This receptor was obtained from a female donor with breast cancer. The CDR3 DNA reads as TGTGCCAGCAGTGTTGGCGCTGGCTACACCTTC. Amino acids: CASSVGAGYTF.